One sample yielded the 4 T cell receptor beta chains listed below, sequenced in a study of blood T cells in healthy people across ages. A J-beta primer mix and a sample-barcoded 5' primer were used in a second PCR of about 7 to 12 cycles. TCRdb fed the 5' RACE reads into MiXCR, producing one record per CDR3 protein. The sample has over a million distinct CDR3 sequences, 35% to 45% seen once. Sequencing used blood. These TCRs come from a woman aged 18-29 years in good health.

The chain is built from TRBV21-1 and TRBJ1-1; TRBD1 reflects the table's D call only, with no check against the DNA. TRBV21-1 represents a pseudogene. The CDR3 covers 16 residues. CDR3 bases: TGTGCCAGCAGCAGAAGGTCGGACAGGGTTTTAACTGAAGCTTTCTTT. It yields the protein CASSRRSDRVLTEAFF.

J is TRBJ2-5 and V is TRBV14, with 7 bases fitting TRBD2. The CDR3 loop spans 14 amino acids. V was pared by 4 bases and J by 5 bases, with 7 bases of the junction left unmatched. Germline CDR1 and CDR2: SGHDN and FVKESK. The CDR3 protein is CASSPQGGEETQYF. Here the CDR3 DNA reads TGTGCCAGCAGCCCCCAGGGAGGGGAGGAGACCCAGTACTTC.

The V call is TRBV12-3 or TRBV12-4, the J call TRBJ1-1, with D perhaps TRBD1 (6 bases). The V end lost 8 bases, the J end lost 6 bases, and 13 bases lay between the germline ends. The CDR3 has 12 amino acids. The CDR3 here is CASVSGVSEAFF. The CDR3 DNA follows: TGTGCCAGCGTATCAGGGGTTTCTGAAGCTTTCTTT.

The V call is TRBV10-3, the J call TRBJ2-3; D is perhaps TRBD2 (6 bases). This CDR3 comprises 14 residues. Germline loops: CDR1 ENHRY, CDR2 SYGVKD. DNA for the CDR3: TGTGCTATCGGTGACGGGACTAGCACAGATACGCAGTATTTT. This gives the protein CAIGDGTSTDTQYF.